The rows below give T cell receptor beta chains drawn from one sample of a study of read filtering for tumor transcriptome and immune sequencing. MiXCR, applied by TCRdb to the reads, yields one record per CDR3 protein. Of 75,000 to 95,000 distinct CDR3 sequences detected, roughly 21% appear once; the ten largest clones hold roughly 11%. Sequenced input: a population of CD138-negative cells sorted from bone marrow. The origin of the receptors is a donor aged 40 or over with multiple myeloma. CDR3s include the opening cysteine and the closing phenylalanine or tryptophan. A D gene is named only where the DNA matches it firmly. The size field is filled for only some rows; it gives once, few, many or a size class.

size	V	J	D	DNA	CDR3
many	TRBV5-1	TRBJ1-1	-	TGCGCCAGCAGCCCGGGACCGCAGGGCCAGTCCACTGAAGCTTTCTTT	CASSPGPQGQSTEAFF
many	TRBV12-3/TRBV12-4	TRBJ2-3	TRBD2	TGTGCCAGCAAGCTAGCGGGGTCCACAGATACGCAGTATTTT	CASKLAGSTDTQYF
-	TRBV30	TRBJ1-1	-	TGTGCCTGGAGCTTCCGGTGGGGTGAAGCTTTCTTT	CAWSFRWGEAFF
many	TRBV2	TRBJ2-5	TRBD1	TGTGCCAGCAGTGAAGGGACAGGGGGGGAGACCCAGTACTTC	CASSEGTGGETQYF
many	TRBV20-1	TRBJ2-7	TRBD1	TGCAGTGCTAGGCTGGGACAGGGGGCATTCGAGCAGTACTTC	CSARLGQGAFEQYF
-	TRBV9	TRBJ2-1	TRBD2	TGTGGCAGCAGCGTAGGATCGGGAGGATTACATGGGCAGTTCTTC	CGSSVGSGGLHGQFF
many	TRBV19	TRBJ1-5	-	TGTGCCAGTAGTACGATGGGGGGATTGGAGCCCCAGCATTTT	CASSTMGGLEPQHF
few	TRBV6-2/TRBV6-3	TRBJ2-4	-	TGTGCCAGCAGTTCCGGCTCCAAAAACATTCAGTACTTC	CASSSGSKNIQYF
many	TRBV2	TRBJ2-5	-	TGTGCCAGCAGTGAACGGACACAAGAGACCCAGTACTTC	CASSERTQETQYF
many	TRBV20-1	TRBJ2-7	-	TGCAGTGCTAGGGACAGCAACTCCTACGAGCAGTACTTC	CSARDSNSYEQYF
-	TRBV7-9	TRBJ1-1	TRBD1	TGTGCCAGCAGCTTTACCTGGGACAGTAAATTCCCTGAAGCTTTCTTT	CASSFTWDSKFPEAFF
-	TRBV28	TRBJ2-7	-	TGTGCCGGCAGTTTAACAGGGCCAACCTACGAGCAGTACTTC	CAGSLTGPTYEQYF
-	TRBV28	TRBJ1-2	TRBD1	TGTGCCAGCAGTTTATATAGGACAGGGGAGTCGAACTATGGCTACACCTTC	CASSLYRTGESNYGYTF
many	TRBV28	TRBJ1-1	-	TGTGCCAGCAGTACCACGACAGGACACACTGAAGCTTTCTTT	CASSTTTGHTEAFF
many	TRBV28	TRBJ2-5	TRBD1	TGTGCCAGCAGACCGGACAGGAGCAAACAAGAGACCCAGTACTTC	CASRPDRSKQETQYF
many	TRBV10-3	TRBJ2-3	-	TGTGCCATCAGTGCTTGGGCAGAGAGCACAGATACGCAGTATTTT	CAISAWAESTDTQYF
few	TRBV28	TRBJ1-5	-	TGTGCCAGCAGTTGGACAGACTTAGGTAATCAGCCCCAGCATTTT	CASSWTDLGNQPQHF
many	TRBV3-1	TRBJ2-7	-	TGTGCCAGCAGTCCCTCAGGGGTCTACGAGCAGTACTTC	CASSPSGVYEQYF
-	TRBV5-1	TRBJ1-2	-	TGCGCCAGCAAGCCTGGGGGAGCTGACTATGGCTACACCTTC	CASKPGGADYGYTF
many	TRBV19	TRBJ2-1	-	TGTGTGACAGGTTCGAATGAGCAGTTCTTC	CVTGSNEQFF
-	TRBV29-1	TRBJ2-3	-	TGCAGCGTTGATGATAGGACCAAAAGTACAGATACGCAGTATTTT	CSVDDRTKSTDTQYF
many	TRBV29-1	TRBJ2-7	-	TGCAGCGTTGCGCCCTTTGAAGGGGATAACGAGCAGTACTTC	CSVAPFEGDNEQYF
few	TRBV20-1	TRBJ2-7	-	TGCAGTGCTCCCGGGGGGCCGAGGGAGCAGTACTTC	CSAPGGPREQYF
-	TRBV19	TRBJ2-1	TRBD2	TGTGCCAGTAGTTCGGCGGGGGGGCCCCCCTACAATGAGCAGTTCTTC	CASSSAGGPPYNEQFF